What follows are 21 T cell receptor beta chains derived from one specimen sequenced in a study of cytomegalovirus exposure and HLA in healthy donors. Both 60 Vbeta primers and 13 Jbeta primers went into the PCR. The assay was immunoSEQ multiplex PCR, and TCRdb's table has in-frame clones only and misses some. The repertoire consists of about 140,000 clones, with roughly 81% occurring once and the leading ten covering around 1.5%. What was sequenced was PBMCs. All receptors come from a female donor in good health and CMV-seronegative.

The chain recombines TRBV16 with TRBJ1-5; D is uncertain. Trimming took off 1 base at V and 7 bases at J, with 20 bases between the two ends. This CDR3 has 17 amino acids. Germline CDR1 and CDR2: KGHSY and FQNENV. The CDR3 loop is CASSQFGGSTGRQPQHF. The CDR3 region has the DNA TGTGCCAGCAGCCAATTCGGAGGGTCCACCGGGAGGCAGCCCCAGCATTTT. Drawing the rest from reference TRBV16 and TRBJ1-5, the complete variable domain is GEEVAQTPKHLVRGEGQKAKLYCAPIKGHSYVFWYQQVLKNEFKFLISFQNENVFDETGMPKERFSAKCLPNSPCSLEIQATKLEDSAVYFCASSQFGGSTGRQPQHFGDGTRLSIL.

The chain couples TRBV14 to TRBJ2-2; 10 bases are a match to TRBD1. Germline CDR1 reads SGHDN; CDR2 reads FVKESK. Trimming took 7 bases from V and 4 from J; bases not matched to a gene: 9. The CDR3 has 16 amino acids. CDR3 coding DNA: TGTGCCAGCACTGGAGAGACAGGGGGCTTCACCGGGGAGCTGTTTTTT. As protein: CASTGETGGFTGELFF.

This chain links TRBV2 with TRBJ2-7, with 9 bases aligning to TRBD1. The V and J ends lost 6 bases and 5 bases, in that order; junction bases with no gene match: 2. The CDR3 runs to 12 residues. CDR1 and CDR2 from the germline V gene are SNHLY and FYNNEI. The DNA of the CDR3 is TGTGCCAGCAGCCGGGACAGGGACGAGCAGTACTTC. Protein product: CASSRDRDEQYF.

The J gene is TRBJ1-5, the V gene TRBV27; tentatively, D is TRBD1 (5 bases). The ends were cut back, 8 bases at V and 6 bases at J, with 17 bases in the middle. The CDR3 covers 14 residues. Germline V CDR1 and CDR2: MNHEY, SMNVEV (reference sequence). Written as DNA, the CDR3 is TGTGCCAGCCTTAAGGTTGGGGGGGGTCAGCCCCAGCATTTT. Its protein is CASLKVGGGQPQHF.

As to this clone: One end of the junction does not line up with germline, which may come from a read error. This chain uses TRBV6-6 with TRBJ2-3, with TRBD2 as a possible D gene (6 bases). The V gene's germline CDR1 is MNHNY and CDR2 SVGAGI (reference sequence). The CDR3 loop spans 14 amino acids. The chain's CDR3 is CAGRSRGGAYTQYF. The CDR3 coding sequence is TGTGCCGGCAGGTCTCGAGGAGGGGCATATACGCAGTATTTT.

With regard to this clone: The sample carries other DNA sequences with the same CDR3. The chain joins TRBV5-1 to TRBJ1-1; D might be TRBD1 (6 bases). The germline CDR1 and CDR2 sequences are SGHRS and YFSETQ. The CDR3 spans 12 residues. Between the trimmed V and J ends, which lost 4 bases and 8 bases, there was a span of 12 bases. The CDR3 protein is CASSLGDREAFF. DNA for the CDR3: TGCGCCAGCAGCCTCGGCGACAGGGAAGCTTTCTTT.

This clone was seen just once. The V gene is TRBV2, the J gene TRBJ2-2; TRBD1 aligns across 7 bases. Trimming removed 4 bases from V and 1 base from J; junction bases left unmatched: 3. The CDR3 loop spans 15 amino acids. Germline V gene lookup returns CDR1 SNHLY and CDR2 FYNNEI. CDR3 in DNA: TGTGCCAGCAGTGGGGGGACAGTGAACACCGGGGAGCTGTTTTTT. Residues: CASSGGTVNTGELFF. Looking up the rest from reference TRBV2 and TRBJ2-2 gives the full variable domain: EPEVTQTPSHQVTQMGQEVILRCVPISNHLYFYWYRQILGQKVEFLVSFYNNEISEKSEIFDDQFSVERPDGSNFTLKIRSTKLEDSAMYFCASSGGTVNTGELFFGEGSRLTVL.

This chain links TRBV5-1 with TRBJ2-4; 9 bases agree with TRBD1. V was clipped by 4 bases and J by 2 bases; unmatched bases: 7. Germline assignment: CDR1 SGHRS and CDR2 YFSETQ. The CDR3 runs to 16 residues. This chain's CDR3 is CASSIGTGISKNIQYF. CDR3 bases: TGCGCCAGCAGCATAGGGACAGGGATCTCCAAAAACATTCAGTACTTC.

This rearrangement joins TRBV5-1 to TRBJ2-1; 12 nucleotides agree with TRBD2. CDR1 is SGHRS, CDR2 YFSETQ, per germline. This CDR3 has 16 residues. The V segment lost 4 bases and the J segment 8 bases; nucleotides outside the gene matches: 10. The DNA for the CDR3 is TGCGCCAGCAGCACCTCGGTACTAGCGGGAGGACATGAGCAGTTCTTC. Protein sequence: CASSTSVLAGGHEQFF.

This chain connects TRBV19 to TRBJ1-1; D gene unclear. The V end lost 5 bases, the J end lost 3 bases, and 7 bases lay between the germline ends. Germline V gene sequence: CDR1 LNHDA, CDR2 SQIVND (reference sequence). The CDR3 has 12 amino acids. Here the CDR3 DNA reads TGTGCCAGTAGTTCTGGAGACACTGAAGCTTTCTTT. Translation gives CASSSGDTEAFF.

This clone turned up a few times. CDR3 bases: TGTGCCACCGTGGAGGGAGGAAGCAATCAGCCCCAGCATTTT. It encodes CATVEGGSNQPQHF. The genes are TRBV15 and TRBJ1-5; D unclear. The CDR3 spans 14 residues. Germline loops: CDR1 LNHNV, CDR2 YYDKDF (reference sequence). Trimming shortened V by 8 bases and J by 1 base, and 12 bases separated the two germline ends.

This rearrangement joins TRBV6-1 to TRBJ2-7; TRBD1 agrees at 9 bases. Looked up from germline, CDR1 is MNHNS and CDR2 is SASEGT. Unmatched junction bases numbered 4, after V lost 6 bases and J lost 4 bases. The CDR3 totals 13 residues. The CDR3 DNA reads TGTGCCAGCAGGAAGACAGGGGGGTACGAGCAGTACTTC. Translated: CASRKTGGYEQYF.

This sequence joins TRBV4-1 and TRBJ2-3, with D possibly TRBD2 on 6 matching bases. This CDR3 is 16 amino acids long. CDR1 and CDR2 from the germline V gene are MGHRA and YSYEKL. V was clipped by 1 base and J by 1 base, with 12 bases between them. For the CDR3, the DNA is TGCGCCAGCAGCCAAGTGGGGGGTAGGGGCACAGATACGCAGTATTTT. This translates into CASSQVGGRGTDTQYF.

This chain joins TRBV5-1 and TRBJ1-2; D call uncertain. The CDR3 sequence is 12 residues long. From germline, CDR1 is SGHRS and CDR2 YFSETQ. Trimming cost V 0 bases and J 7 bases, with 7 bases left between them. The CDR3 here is CASSLAEGGYTF. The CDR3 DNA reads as TGCGCCAGCAGCTTGGCCGAGGGTGGCTACACCTTC.

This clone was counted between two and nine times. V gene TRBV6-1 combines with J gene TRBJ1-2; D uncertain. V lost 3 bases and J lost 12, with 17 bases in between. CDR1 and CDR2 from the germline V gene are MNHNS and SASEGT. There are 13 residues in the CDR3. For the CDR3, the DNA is TGTGCCAGCAGTGATAGTCGAGGGAGAGGAAACACCTTC. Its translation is CASSDSRGRGNTF.

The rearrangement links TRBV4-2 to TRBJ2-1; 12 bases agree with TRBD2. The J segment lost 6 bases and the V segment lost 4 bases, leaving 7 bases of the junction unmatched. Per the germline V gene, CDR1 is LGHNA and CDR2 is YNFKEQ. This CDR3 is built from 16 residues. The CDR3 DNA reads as TGTGCCAGCAGCCTGACCGGACTAGCGGGAATCAATGAGCAGTTCTTC. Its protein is CASSLTGLAGINEQFF.

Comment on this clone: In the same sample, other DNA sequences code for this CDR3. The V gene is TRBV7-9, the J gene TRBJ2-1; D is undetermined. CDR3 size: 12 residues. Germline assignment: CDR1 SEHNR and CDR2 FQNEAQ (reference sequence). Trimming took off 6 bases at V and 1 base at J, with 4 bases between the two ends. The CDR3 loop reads CASSLSYNEQFF. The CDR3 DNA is TGTGCCAGCAGTCTTTCCTACAATGAGCAGTTCTTC.

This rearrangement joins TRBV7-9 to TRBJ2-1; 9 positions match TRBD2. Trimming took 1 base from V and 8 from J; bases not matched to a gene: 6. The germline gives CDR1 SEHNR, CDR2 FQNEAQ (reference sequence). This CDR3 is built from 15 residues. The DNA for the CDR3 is TGTGCCAGCAGCTTAGTTACTAGCGGGCTCGATGAGCAGTTCTTC. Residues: CASSLVTSGLDEQFF.

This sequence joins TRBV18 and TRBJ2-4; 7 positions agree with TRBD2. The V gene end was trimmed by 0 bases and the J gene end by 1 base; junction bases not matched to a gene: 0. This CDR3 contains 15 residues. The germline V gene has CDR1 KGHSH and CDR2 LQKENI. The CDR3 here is CASSPPLAAKNIQYF. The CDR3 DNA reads TGTGCCAGCTCACCACCACTAGCGGCCAAAAACATTCAGTACTTC.

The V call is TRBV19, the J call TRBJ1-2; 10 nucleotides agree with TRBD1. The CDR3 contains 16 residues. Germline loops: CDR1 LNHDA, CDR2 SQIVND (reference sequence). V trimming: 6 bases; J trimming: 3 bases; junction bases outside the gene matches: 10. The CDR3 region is CASSPGQGFRDYGYTF. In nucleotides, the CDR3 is TGTGCCAGTAGCCCGGGACAGGGGTTTCGTGACTATGGCTACACCTTC.

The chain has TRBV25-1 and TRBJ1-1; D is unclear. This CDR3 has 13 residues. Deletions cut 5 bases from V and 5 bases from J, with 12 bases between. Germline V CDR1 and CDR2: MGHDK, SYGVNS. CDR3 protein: CASSYGERTEAFF. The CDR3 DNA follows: TGTGCCAGCAGTTATGGGGAGCGGACTGAAGCTTTCTTT.